These 20 T cell receptor beta chains were all obtained from the same sample, sequenced in a study of cytomegalovirus exposure and HLA in healthy donors (dated by TCRdb to the late 2010s). Receptors were amplified or captured by the immunoSEQ multiplex PCR assay. For the multiplex PCR, a mixture combining 60 forward primers for TCR Vbeta segments and 13 reverse primers for TCR Jbeta segments was used. Sourced from immuneACCESS, this table was stored by TCRdb with only in-frame sequences that have V and J called. A share of the clones is absent; for the studies checked, an unresolved V gene accounts for under half, and the remainder has no known explanation. The table for this sample lists about 140,000 clones; roughly 86% of them were counted only once. In total, the top ten clones hold roughly 0.5% of the sample. The sequencing input was PBMCs. The source of these receptors is a woman aged 35 to 49 in good health and CMV-seronegative.

This clone is a singleton in its sample. The chain links TRBV28 to TRBJ2-3; D possibly corresponds to TRBD2 (6 bases). The V gene lost 2 bases and the J gene lost 6 bases, with 12 bases spanning the gap. In germline, CDR1 is MDHEN, CDR2 SYDVKM. The CDR3 has 14 residues. This CDR3 is CASSLRGGLDTQYF. The CDR3 nucleotides are TGTGCCAGCAGTTTAAGGGGAGGTCTGGATACGCAGTATTTT.

This clone has only one observation. The chain recombines TRBV5-6 with TRBJ2-3, with TRBD1 identical over 11 bases. CDR1 and CDR2 from the germline V gene are SGHDT and YYEEEE. J gave up 5 bases and V 0 bases, and 2 bases lay outside the gene matches. The CDR3 is 15 residues long. This chain's CDR3 is CASSLGTGGGDTQYF. CDR3 DNA: TGTGCCAGCAGCTTGGGGACAGGGGGCGGAGATACGCAGTATTTT. The complete variable domain, with remaining parts taken from reference TRBV5-6 and TRBJ2-3, reads DAGVTQSPTHLIKTRGQQVTLRCSPKSGHDTVSWYQQALGQGPQFIFQYYEEEERQRGNFPDRFSGHQFPNYSSELNVNALLLGDSALYLCASSLGTGGGDTQYFGPGTRLTVL.

This clone was observed once. The rearrangement uses TRBV7-9 and TRBJ1-6, with D perhaps matching TRBD1 (6 bases). Germline CDR1 and CDR2: SEHNR and FQNEAQ (reference sequence). V lost 4 bases and J 8 bases, leaving 9 bases between the germline ends. CDR3 size: 13 residues. The CDR3 region is CASSSAGDSPLHF. CDR3 bases: TGTGCCAGCAGCTCGGCAGGGGATTCACCCCTCCACTTT.

The chain employs TRBV7-8 and TRBJ2-1, with a possible D match to TRBD2 (6 bases). CDR3 length: 16 amino acids. Germline V CDR1 and CDR2: SGHVS, FQNEAQ. V shed 2 bases and J shed 4 bases, with 15 bases lying between them. The CDR3 region is CASSLRKPGLYNEQFF. The CDR3 bases are TGTGCCAGCAGCTTAAGGAAGCCAGGACTATACAATGAGCAGTTCTTC.

V is TRBV7-9 and J is TRBJ1-4; D gene unclear. The CDR3 is 17 residues long. The V gene's germline CDR1 is SEHNR and CDR2 FQNEAQ (reference sequence). V gave up 3 bases and J gave up 4 bases, with 18 bases separating them. The CDR3 loop is CASSFGQISGFNEKLFF. CDR3 sequence (DNA): TGTGCCAGCAGCTTTGGGCAAATCTCCGGATTTAATGAAAAACTGTTTTTT.

The V gene is TRBV19, the J gene TRBJ2-1, with 8 bases that match TRBD2. This CDR3 has 16 residues. V trimming: 8 bases; J trimming: 3 bases; junction bases outside the gene matches: 12. Germline values: CDR1 LNHDA, CDR2 SQIVND (reference sequence). The CDR3 is CASYGAAGEVYNEQFF. CDR3 DNA: TGTGCCAGTTATGGGGCAGCGGGAGAGGTCTACAATGAGCAGTTCTTC.

The rearrangement joins TRBV6-1 to TRBJ2-1, with TRBD2 identical over 9 bases. The CDR3 contains 16 residues. Trimming took 4 bases from V and 5 from J; bases not matched to a gene: 9. Germline CDR1 is MNHNS and CDR2 is SASEGT. The CDR3 DNA sequence: TGTGCCAGCAGTGTGGTAGCGGGAGACAAGGACAATGAGCAGTTCTTC. This gives the protein CASSVVAGDKDNEQFF.

The CDR3 DNA follows: TGTGCCTGGAATCCGGGACACTTTAACTATGGCTACACCTTC. It encodes CAWNPGHFNYGYTF. The rearrangement links TRBV30 to TRBJ1-2; D is perhaps TRBD1 (6 bases). The CDR3 has 14 amino acids. The V and J ends lost 4 bases and 1 base respectively, with 13 bases between them. The germline CDR1 and CDR2 sequences are GTSNPN and SVGIG (reference sequence).

Worth noting for this clone: The junction does not match germline at one end; this may be a read error. This chain links TRBV4-2 with TRBJ2-4; 10 nucleotides agree with TRBD2. CDR3 length equals 12 residues. The germline V gene encodes CDR1 LGHNA and CDR2 YNFKEQ. The CDR3 protein is CASSHEREGPSF. The CDR3 region has the DNA TGTGCCAGCAGCCACGAGCGGGAGGGCCCCAGCTTC.

The chain links TRBV30 to TRBJ2-1, with 11 bases lining up with TRBD2. The CDR3 runs to 13 residues. Germline CDR1 reads GTSNPN; CDR2 reads SVGIG (reference sequence). With 1 base clipped from V and 9 bases from J, the junction kept 2 bases outside the gene matches. The CDR3 is CAWSDGLAGEQFF. In nucleotides, the CDR3 is TGTGCCTGGAGTGATGGACTAGCGGGTGAGCAGTTCTTC.

This clone was picked up a small number of times. The chain is built from TRBV5-6 and TRBJ2-7, with 7 bases matching TRBD2. The CDR3 has 15 amino acids. The V gene end was trimmed by 2 bases and the J gene end by 3 bases; junction bases not matched to a gene: 8. Germline loops: CDR1 SGHDT, CDR2 YYEEEE. This CDR3 reads CASSFLAETSYEQYF. CDR3 sequence (DNA): TGTGCCAGCAGCTTTCTAGCGGAGACGAGCTACGAGCAGTACTTC. Supplemented by reference TRBV5-6 and TRBJ2-7, the full variable domain reads DAGVTQSPTHLIKTRGQQVTLRCSPKSGHDTVSWYQQALGQGPQFIFQYYEEEERQRGNFPDRFSGHQFPNYSSELNVNALLLGDSALYLCASSFLAETSYEQYFGPGTRLTVT.

CDR3 nucleotides: TGTGCCAGCAGCCGACTACAGACTAGCGGGTTTACCTACGAGCAGTACTTC. Its translation: CASSRLQTSGFTYEQYF. The chain uses TRBV7-9 and TRBJ2-7; 10 positions match TRBD2. V was pared by 5 bases and J by 2 bases, with 12 bases of the junction left unmatched. Looked up from germline, CDR1 is SEHNR and CDR2 is FQNEAQ (reference sequence). The length of the CDR3 is 17 residues.

The chain employs TRBV11-1 and TRBJ2-3; 11 bases match TRBD2. Germline CDR1 and CDR2: SGHAT and FQDESV (reference sequence). V lost 5 bases, J lost 7 bases, and 11 bases stayed unmatched. This CDR3 is 16 amino acids long. CDR3 region: CASSPRTSGWSHTQYF. As DNA, the CDR3 is TGTGCCAGCAGCCCGAGGACTAGCGGGTGGTCTCATACGCAGTATTTT.

This sequence joins TRBV28 and TRBJ1-2; tentative D call: TRBD1 (5 bases). Germline V lookup: CDR1 MDHEN, CDR2 SYDVKM. The CDR3 is 13 residues long. Trimming stripped 5 bases from V and 4 bases from J, with 11 bases between. For the CDR3, the DNA is TGTGCCAGCAGTCCCGGGGGGGGCTATGGCTACACCTTC. Translated, it gives CASSPGGGYGYTF.

The rearrangement uses TRBV11-2 and TRBJ2-3, with TRBD2 matching 7 bases. Germline V gene lookup returns CDR1 SGHAT and CDR2 FQNNGV. The CDR3 has 16 residues. The junction had 8 bases not matched to a gene; V was cut back by 5 bases and J by 0 bases. The DNA of the CDR3 is TGTGCCAGCAGCGCCGTCGGGAGGATAAGCACAGATACGCAGTATTTT. Translating gives CASSAVGRISTDTQYF.

The chain couples TRBV21-1 to TRBJ1-2. TRBV21-1 is given as a pseudogene. The CDR3 length is 15 residues. CDR3 DNA: TGTGCCAGCAGCAGCTCAGGTAAGGTGCGGGGTGGCTACACCTTC. It yields the protein CASSSSGKVRGGYTF.

The chain links TRBV6-5 to TRBJ2-7; D might be TRBD2 (6 bases). The V gene lost 6 bases and the J gene lost 0 bases, with 12 bases spanning the gap. CDR1 is MNHEY and CDR2 is SVGAGI in the germline V gene. The CDR3 sequence is 14 residues long. The CDR3: CASSAGTGSYEQYF. The DNA for the CDR3 is TGTGCCAGCAGCGCCGGGACTGGCTCCTACGAGCAGTACTTC.

The CDR3 is CASSLAQAQAFF. The CDR3 bases are TGTGCCAGCAGCTTAGCGCAGGCCCAAGCTTTCTTT. This chain joins TRBV7-8 and TRBJ1-1; D is unclear. The CDR3 has 12 amino acids. Germline-derived CDR1 and CDR2 are SGHVS and FQNEAQ. V was clipped by 0 bases and J by 9 bases, with 8 bases between them.

The chain carries TRBV7-9 and TRBJ2-7, with no clear D. Germline V gene data show CDR1 as SEHNR and CDR2 as FQNEAQ (reference sequence). V lost 1 base to trimming and J lost 7 bases, with 17 bases between them. CDR3 size: 15 residues. In DNA, the CDR3 is TGTGCCAGCAGCTTAGTTAAAGACATTCCGACAGAGCAGTACTTC. It translates to CASSLVKDIPTEQYF.

V usage is TRBV11-2 and J usage is TRBJ1-5; 9 nucleotides align to TRBD1. There are 13 residues in the CDR3. The V segment lost 3 bases and the J segment 6 bases; nucleotides outside the gene matches: 0. Germline V lookup: CDR1 SGHAT, CDR2 FQNNGV. The CDR3 DNA reads TGTGCCAGCAGCTTGACAGGGGGTCAGCCCCAGCATTTT. The encoded protein is CASSLTGGQPQHF.